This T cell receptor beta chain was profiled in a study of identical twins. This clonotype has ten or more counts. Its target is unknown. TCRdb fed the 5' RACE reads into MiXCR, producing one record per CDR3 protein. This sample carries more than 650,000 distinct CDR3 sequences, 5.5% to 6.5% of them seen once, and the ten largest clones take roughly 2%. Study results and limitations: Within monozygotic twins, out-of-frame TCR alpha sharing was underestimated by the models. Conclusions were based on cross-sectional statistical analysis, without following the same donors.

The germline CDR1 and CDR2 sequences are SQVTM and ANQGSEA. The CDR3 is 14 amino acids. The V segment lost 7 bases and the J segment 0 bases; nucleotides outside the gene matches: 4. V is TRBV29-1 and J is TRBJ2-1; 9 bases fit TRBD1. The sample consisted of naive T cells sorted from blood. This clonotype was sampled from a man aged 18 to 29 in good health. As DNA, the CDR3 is TGCAGCGCGGGGACAGGGTCCTCCTACAATGAGCAGTTCTTC. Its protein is CSAGTGSSYNEQFF.